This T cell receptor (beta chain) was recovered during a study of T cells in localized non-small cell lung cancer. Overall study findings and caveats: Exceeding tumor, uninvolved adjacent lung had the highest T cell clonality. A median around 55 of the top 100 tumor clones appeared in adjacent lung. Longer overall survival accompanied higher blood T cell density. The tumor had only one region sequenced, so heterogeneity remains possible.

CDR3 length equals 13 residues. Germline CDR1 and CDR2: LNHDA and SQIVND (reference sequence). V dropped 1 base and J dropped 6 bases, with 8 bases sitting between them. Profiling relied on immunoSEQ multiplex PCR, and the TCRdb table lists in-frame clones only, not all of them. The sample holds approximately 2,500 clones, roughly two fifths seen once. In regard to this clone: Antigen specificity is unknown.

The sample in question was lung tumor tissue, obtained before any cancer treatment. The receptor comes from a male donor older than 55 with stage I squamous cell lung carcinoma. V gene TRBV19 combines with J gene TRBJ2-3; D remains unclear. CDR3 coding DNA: TGTGCCAGTAGTATAGGGCAGACGGATACGCAGTATTTT. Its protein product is CASSIGQTDTQYF.